These 11 T cell receptor beta chains share one sample of origin, sequenced in a study of T cell changes during pregnancy in multiple sclerosis. Libraries were prepared by immunoSEQ multiplex PCR; TCRdb keeps only in-frame clonotypes and omits some of them. The table includes fewer than 50,000 clones, 94% detected once. The material was CD8+ T cells from peripheral blood mononuclear cells, obtained in the first trimester of pregnancy. These receptors were collected from a female donor with multiple sclerosis, enrolled in a pregnancy study.

The rearrangement uses TRBV29-1 and TRBJ2-7; TRBD2 might be the D (5 bases). V was shortened by 0 bases and J by 2 bases, with 11 bases between the two germline ends. The CDR3 extends over 14 amino acids. Germline values: CDR1 SQVTM, CDR2 ANQGSEA. This CDR3 is CSVEDAGGAYEQYF. CDR3 sequence (DNA): TGCAGCGTTGAAGATGCGGGCGGTGCCTACGAGCAGTACTTC.

The chain is built from TRBV4-3 and TRBJ2-2, with unresolved D. CDR1 LGHNA and CDR2 YSLEER come from the germline V gene. V was trimmed by 0 bases and J by 6 bases, leaving 11 bases between them. The CDR3 is 15 amino acids. The CDR3 spells CASSQEERWAGELFF. CDR3 coding DNA: TGCGCCAGCAGCCAAGAAGAGCGTTGGGCCGGGGAGCTGTTTTTT.

This chain joins TRBV6-1 and TRBJ2-7, with D possibly being TRBD2 (6 bases). Germline CDR1 is MNHNS and CDR2 is SASEGT. Trimming removed 3 bases at V and 6 bases at J, with 12 bases between. This CDR3 is built from 13 residues. CDR3 nucleotides: TGTGCCAGCAGTGACTCGCGGGGAGGCGAGCAGTACTTC. Protein: CASSDSRGGEQYF.

The J gene is TRBJ1-2, the V gene TRBV27; 7 nucleotides agree with TRBD1. CDR3 length equals 15 residues. V trimming: 3 bases; J trimming: 7 bases; junction bases outside the gene matches: 11. Germline values: CDR1 MNHEY, CDR2 SMNVEV (reference sequence). CDR3 sequence reads: CASSFLEGGAGGYTF. DNA of the CDR3: TGTGCCAGCAGTTTCTTAGAAGGGGGCGCAGGTGGCTACACCTTC.

This chain connects TRBV6-5 to TRBJ1-5; D is uncertain. Between the trimmed V and J ends, which lost 0 bases and 4 bases, there was a span of 7 bases. The CDR3 has 14 amino acids. Germline CDR1 and CDR2: MNHEY and SVGAGI. The CDR3 bases are TGTGCCAGCAGTTACTCGAGGGCTAATCAGCCCCAGCATTTT. Protein product: CASSYSRANQPQHF.

The rearrangement links TRBV9 to TRBJ1-1; 8 nucleotides align to TRBD1. The CDR3 runs 13 residues. Looked up from germline, CDR1 is SGDLS and CDR2 is YYNGEE. The junction had 5 bases not matched to a gene; V was cut back by 4 bases and J by 6 bases. The CDR3 protein is CASSPGQAPEAFF. As DNA, the CDR3 is TGTGCCAGCAGCCCGGGACAGGCACCTGAAGCTTTCTTT.

The V and J genes are TRBV6-5 and TRBJ2-2; the D is unclear. V gave up 2 bases and J gave up 7 bases, with 8 bases separating them. Germline V gene data show CDR1 as MNHEY and CDR2 as SVGAGI. The CDR3 is 13 residues long. This CDR3 is CASSYRENGELFF. The CDR3 coding sequence is TGTGCCAGCAGTTACCGAGAAAACGGGGAGCTGTTTTTT.

This chain uses TRBV28 with TRBJ2-1, with 12 nucleotides matching TRBD2. CDR1 MDHEN and CDR2 SYDVKM come from the germline V gene. The CDR3 totals 18 residues. Trimming removed 3 bases from V and 2 bases from J; junction bases left unmatched: 8. The DNA of the CDR3 is TGTGCCAGCAGTTTCCTCTGGACTAGCGGGGCCCCCTACAATGAGCAGTTCTTC. This gives the protein CASSFLWTSGAPYNEQFF.

The chain recombines TRBV21-1 with TRBJ2-7; the table's TRBD2 call for D was not verified on the DNA. TRBV21-1 is an annotated pseudogene. The CDR3 totals 19 residues. The CDR3 sequence is CASSPRVGLAGVLPYEQYF. In DNA form, the CDR3 reads TGTGCCAGCAGCCCCCGAGTGGGACTAGCGGGAGTGCTCCCCTACGAGCAGTACTTC.

DNA of the CDR3: TGTGCCAGCAGCTTATTCGATTTGGGCCCAACAGGGGAGCAGTTCTTC. Its protein is CASSLFDLGPTGEQFF. The V gene is TRBV7-9, the J gene TRBJ2-1, with a tentative D call TRBD1 (6 bases). CDR1 and CDR2 from the germline V gene are SEHNR and FQNEAQ (reference sequence). The V and J ends lost 2 bases and 10 bases respectively, with 21 bases between them. This CDR3 spans 16 amino acids.

V usage is TRBV2 and J usage is TRBJ2-7; 7 positions match TRBD1. CDR1 and CDR2 from the germline V gene are SNHLY and FYNNEI. The trim removed 6 bases at V and 7 bases at J, leaving 12 bases unmatched. The CDR3 consists of 14 residues. The CDR3 DNA reads as TGTGCCAGCAGCACAGGGGCCTCCCTAGGGGAGCAGTACTTC. The encoded protein is CASSTGASLGEQYF.